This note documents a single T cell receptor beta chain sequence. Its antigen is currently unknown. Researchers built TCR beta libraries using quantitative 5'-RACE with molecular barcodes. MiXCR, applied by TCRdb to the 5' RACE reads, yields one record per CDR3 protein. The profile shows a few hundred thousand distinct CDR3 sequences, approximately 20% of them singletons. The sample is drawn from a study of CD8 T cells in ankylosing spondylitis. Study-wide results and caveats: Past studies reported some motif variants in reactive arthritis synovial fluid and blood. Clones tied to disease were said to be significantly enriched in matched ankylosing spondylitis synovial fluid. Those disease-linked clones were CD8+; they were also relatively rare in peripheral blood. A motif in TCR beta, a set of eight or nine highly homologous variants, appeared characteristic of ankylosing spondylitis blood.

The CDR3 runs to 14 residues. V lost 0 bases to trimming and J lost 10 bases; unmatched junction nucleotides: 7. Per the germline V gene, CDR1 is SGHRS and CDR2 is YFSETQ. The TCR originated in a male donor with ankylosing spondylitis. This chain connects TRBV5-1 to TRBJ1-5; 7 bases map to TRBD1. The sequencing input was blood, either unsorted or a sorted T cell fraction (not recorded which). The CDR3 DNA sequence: TGCGCCAGCAGCTTGGAGGGCAGGGGGTCCCCCCAGCATTTT. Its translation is CASSLEGRGSPQHF.